These 2 T cell receptor beta chains originate from one sample sequenced in a study of T cell repertoires in cytomegalovirus infection (dated by TCRdb to the late 2010s). Sample treatment or condition, as interpreted from the label and publication: in vitro stimulation with specific CMV peptide epitopes to enrich CMV-specific T cells. These receptors' targets are unknown. Sequencer: Illumina HiSeq 1500. Starting from the raw public reads, TCRdb applied fastp trimming at Q25, assembled clones with MiXCR and retained in-frame beta chains. Rows are combined by CDR3 protein, so each entry shows the most common genes and DNA. This sample gives about 920,000 distinct CDR3 sequences in total; more than 25% of them show up just once. The ten top clones hold around 15% of the sample. The sequencing used cultured CD8+ T cells from PBMCs, collected from culture after CMV antigen stimulation. All receptors come from a human donor in good health (CMV status not recorded). Some clones in this sample may be carry-over from other donors' samples.

This clonotype has ten or more counts. The CDR3 nucleotides are TGTGCCAGCAGCTTACGAGGGGGGGACCGGGAGACCCAGTACTTC. Translation: CASSLRGGDRETQYF. The genes are TRBV7-2 and TRBJ2-5; a weak D match, TRBD2 (7 bases). CDR1 is SGHTA, CDR2 FQGNSA, per germline. CDR3 length equals 15 residues. V lost 2 bases, J lost 5 bases, and 15 bases lay in between.

The chain links TRBV4-1 to TRBJ2-1; no clear D. Germline V CDR1 and CDR2: MGHRA, YSYEKL. Trimming took off 5 bases at V and 4 bases at J, with 6 bases between the two ends. This CDR3 region has 12 residues. DNA of the CDR3: TGCGCCAGCAGCGTCAGATACAATGAGCAGTTCTTC. Translation gives CASSVRYNEQFF.